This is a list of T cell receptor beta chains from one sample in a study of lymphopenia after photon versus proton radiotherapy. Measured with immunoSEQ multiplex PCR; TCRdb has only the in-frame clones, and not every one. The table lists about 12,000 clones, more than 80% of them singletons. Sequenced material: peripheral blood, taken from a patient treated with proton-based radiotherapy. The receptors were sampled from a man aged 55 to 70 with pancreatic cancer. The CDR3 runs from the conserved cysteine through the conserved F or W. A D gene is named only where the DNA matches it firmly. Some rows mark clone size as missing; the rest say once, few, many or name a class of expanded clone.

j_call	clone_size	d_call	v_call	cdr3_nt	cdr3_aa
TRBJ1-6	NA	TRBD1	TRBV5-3	TGTGCCAGAAGCTGTAAGCTCCCGGGACAGGGAATGAGTAGCTATAATTCACCCCTCCACTTT	CARSCKLPGQGMSSYNSPLHF
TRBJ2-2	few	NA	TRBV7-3	TGTGCCAGCAGCTTACAGCCGAACACCGGGGAGCTGTTTTTT	CASSLQPNTGELFF
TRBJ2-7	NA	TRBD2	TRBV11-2	TGTGCCAGCAGAAATCTACGCGGGAGGACATCCTACGAGCAGTACTTC	CASRNLRGRTSYEQYF
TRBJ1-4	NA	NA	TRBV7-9	TGTGCCAGCAGCATGGGACCGTCTAATGAAAAACTGTTTTTT	CASSMGPSNEKLFF
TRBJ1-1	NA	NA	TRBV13	TGTGCCAGCAGCCTGGGACACCTGAACACTGAAGCTTTCTTT	CASSLGHLNTEAFF
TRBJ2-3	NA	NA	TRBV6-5	TGTGCCAGCAGTTACGATGGTAGCGGCACAGATACGCAGTATTTT	CASSYDGSGTDTQYF
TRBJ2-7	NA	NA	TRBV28	TGTGCCAGCAGTCCTCGTGCCTTTAGGGGGGTGAGCTCCTACGAGCAGTACTTC	CASSPRAFRGVSSYEQYF
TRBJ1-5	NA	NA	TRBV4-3	TGCGCCAGCAGCCAAGATCTAGGGCGGCCCCAGCATTTT	CASSQDLGRPQHF
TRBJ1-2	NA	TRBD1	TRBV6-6	TGTGCCAGCAGGACAGGGATGGATGGCTACACCTTC	CASRTGMDGYTF
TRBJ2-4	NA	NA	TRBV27	TGTGCCAGCAGTTCAGCAACACCCGGGTTAGGAGCCAAAAACATTCAGTACTTC	CASSSATPGLGAKNIQYF
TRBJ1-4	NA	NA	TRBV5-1	TGCGCCAGCAGCTTGGTGGGGGAAAAACTGTTTTTT	CASSLVGEKLFF
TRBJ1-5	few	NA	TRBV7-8	TGTGCCAGCAGCTCCCGGGGCCACGGGGAGCCCCAGCATTTT	CASSSRGHGEPQHF
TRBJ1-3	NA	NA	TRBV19	TGTGCCAGTGGGACGGCCTCTGGAAACACCATATATTTT	CASGTASGNTIYF
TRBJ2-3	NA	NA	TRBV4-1	TGCGCCAGCAGCCTCTCCGGGATGATCACAGATACGCAGTATTTT	CASSLSGMITDTQYF
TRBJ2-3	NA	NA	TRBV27	TGTGCCAGCAGTTTCCGGGACCTGGCAGATACGCAGTATTTT	CASSFRDLADTQYF
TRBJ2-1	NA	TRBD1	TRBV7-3	TGTGCCAGTGGACAGGGGGGTGGAAATGAGCAGTTCTTC	CASGQGGGNEQFF